The T cell receptor beta chain described here comes from a study of T cell responses to AZD1222 COVID-19 vaccine. Study details: Second doses were pooled across both intervals (about 4 or about 12 weeks).

The CDR3 covers 15 residues. The V and J ends lost 3 bases and 2 bases respectively, with 12 bases between them. The germline V gene encodes CDR1 SGHRS and CDR2 YFSETQ. The assay was immunoSEQ multiplex PCR, and TCRdb's table has in-frame clones only and misses some. The sample gives some 200,000 clones, over 80% of which show up once; under 8% is in the top ten. Notes on the study in general: It should be noted that donors were predominantly white British and more often female, and clonal diversity was possibly underestimated. Just a handful of people given AZD1222 tested seropositive at baseline.

Remarks on this clone: The antigen is not known.

V usage is TRBV5-1 and J usage is TRBJ1-3; D is possibly TRBD1 (5 bases). The sequence was obtained from an adult in good health. The input for sequencing was peripheral blood, taken on day 0 of AZD1222 vaccination. In DNA, the CDR3 is TGCGCCAGCAGCTGGGATCCAGGGACTGGAAACACCATATATTTT. This gives the protein CASSWDPGTGNTIYF.